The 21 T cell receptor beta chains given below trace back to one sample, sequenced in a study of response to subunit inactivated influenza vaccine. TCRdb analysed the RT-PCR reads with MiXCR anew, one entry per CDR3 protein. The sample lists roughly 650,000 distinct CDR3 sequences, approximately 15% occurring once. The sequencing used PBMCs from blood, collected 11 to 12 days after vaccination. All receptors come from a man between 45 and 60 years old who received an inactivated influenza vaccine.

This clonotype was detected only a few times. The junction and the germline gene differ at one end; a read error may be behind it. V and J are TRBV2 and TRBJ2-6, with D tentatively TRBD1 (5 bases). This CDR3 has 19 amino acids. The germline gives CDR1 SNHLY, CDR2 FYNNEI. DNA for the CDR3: TGTGCCTGCAGTTTTAGGTCAGGGTCCGCTTCCTCTGGGGCCAACGTCCTGACTTTC. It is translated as CACSFRSGSASSGANVLTF.

The CDR3 nucleotides read TGTGCCAGCGGACGGCCTAGATATGGCTACACCTTC. Protein sequence: CASGRPRYGYTF. V usage is TRBV12-3 or TRBV12-4 and J usage is TRBJ1-2; no firm D call. V dropped 8 bases and J dropped 5 bases, with 12 bases sitting between them. The CDR3 has 12 amino acids.

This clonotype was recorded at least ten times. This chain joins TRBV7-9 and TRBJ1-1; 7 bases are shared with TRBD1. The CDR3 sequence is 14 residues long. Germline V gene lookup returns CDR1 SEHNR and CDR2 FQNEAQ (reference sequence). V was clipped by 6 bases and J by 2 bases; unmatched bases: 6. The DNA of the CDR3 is TGTGCCAGCAGTTTTAACAGGGGAAACACTGAAGCTTTCTTT. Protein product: CASSFNRGNTEAFF.

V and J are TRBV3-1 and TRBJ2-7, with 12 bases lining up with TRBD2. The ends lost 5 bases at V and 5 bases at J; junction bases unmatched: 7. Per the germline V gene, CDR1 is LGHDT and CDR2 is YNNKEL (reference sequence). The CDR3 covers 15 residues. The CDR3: CASSFLLAGGNEQYF. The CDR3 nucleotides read TGTGCCAGCAGCTTCCTACTAGCGGGAGGAAACGAGCAGTACTTC.

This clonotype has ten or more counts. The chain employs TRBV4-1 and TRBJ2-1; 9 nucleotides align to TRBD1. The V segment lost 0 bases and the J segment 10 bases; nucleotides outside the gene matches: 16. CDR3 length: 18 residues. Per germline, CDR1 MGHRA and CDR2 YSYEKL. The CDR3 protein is CASSQDTVGTGWVGEQFF. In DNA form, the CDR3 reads TGCGCCAGCAGCCAAGATACGGTAGGGACAGGGTGGGTAGGGGAGCAGTTCTTC.

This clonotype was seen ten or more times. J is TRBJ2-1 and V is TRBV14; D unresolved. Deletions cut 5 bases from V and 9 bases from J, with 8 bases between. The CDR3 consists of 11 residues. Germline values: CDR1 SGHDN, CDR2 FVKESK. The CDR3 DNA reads TGTGCCAGCAGCTACTCCAGTGAGCAGTTCTTC. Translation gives CASSYSSEQFF.

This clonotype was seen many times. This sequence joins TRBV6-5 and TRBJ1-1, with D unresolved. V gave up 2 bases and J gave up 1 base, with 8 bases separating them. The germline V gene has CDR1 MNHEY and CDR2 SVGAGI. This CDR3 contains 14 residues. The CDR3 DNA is TGTGCCAGCAGTTACGTGCAGGAGAACACTGAAGCTTTCTTT. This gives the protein CASSYVQENTEAFF.

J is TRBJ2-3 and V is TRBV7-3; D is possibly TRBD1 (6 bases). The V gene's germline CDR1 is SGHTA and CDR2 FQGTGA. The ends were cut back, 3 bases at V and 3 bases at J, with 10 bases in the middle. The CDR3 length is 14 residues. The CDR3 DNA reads TGTGCCAGCAGCTTCCAGGGGCAAACAGATACGCAGTATTTT. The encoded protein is CASSFQGQTDTQYF.

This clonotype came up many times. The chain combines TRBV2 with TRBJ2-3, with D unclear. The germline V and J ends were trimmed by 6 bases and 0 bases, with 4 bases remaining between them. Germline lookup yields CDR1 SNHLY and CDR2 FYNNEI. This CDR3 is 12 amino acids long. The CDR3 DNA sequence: TGTGCCAGCAGCTACAGCACAGATACGCAGTATTTT. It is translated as CASSYSTDTQYF. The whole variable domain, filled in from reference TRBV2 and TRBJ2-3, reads EPEVTQTPSHQVTQMGQEVILRCVPISNHLYFYWYRQILGQKVEFLVSFYNNEISEKSEIFDDQFSVERPDGSNFTLKIRSTKLEDSAMYFCASSYSTDTQYFGPGTRLTVL.

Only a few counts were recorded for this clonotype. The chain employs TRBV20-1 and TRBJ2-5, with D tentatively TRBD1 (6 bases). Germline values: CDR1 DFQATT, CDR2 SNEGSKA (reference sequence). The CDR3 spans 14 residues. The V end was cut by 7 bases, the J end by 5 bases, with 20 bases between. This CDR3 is CSGHDRTARETQYF. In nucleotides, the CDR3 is TGCAGTGGCCACGACCGGACAGCTCGGGAGACCCAGTACTTC.

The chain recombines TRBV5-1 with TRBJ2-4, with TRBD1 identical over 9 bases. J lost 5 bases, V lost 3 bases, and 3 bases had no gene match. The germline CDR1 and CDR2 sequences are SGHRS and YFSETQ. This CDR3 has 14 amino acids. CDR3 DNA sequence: TGCGCCAGCAGCTCACAGGGGGCACAAAACATTCAGTACTTC. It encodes CASSSQGAQNIQYF.

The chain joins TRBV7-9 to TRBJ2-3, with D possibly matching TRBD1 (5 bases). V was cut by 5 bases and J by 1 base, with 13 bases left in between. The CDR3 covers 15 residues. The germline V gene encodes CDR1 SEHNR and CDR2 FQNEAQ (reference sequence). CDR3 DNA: TGTGCCAGCAGCCCGCAGGGTCTGGGCACAGATACGCAGTATTTT. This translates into CASSPQGLGTDTQYF.

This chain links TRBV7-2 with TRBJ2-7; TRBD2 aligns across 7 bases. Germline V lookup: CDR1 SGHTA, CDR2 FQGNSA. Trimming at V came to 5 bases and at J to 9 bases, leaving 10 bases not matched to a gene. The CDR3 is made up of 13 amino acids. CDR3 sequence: CASSTDGLERQYF. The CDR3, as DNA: TGTGCCAGCAGCACAGACGGACTAGAGAGGCAGTACTTC.

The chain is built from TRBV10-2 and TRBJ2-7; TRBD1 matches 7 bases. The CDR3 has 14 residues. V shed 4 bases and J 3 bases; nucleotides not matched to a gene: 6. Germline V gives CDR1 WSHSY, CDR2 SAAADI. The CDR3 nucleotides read TGCGCCAGCAGTGGACAGGGAATATTCTACGAGCAGTACTTC. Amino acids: CASSGQGIFYEQYF.

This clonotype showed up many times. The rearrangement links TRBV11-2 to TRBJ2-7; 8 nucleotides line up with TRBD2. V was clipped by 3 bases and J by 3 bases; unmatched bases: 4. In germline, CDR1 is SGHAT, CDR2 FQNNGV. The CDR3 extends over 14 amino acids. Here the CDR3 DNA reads TGTGCCAGCAGCTTCGGCGGGGGGAGCTACGAGCAGTACTTC. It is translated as CASSFGGGSYEQYF.

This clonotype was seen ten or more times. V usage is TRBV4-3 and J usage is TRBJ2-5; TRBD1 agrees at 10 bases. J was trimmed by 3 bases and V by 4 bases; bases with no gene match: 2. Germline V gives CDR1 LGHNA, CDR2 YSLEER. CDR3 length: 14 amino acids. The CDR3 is CASSRDRGKETQYF. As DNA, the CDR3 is TGCGCCAGCAGCCGGGACAGGGGAAAAGAGACCCAGTACTTC.

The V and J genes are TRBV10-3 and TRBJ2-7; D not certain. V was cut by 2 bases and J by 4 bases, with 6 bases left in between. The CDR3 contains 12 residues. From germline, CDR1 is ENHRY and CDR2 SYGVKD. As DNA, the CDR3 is TGTGCCATCAGTGAGCTCCCTTACGAGCAGTACTTC. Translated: CAISELPYEQYF.

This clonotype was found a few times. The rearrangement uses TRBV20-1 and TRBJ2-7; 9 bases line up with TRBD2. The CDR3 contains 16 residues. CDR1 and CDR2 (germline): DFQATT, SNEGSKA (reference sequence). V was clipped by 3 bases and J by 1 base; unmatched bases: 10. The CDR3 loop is CSARAISGSFSYEQYF. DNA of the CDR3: TGCAGTGCTAGGGCAATTAGCGGGAGTTTTTCCTACGAGCAGTACTTC.

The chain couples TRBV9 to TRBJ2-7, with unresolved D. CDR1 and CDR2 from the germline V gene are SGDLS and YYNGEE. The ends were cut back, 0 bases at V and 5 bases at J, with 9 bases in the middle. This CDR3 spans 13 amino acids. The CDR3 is CASSVGGSDEQYF. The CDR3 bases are TGTGCCAGCAGCGTAGGAGGTTCTGACGAGCAGTACTTC.

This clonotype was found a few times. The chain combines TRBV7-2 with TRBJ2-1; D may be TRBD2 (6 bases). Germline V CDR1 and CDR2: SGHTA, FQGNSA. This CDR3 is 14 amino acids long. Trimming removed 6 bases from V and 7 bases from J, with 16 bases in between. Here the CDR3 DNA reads TGTGCCAGCAGTATAATGCGGGATAGTAATGAGCAGTTCTTC. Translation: CASSIMRDSNEQFF. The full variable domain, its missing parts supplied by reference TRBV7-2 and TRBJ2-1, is GAGVSQSPSNKVTEKGKDVELRCDPISGHTALYWYRQSLGQGLEFLIYFQGNSAPDKSGLPSDRFSAERTGGSVSTLTIQRTQQEDSAVYLCASSIMRDSNEQFFGPGTRLTVL.

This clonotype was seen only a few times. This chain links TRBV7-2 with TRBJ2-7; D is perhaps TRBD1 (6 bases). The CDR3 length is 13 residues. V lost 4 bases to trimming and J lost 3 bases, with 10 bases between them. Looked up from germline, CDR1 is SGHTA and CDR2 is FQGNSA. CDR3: CASSSRDNYEQYF. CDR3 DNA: TGTGCCAGCAGCTCCCGGGACAACTACGAGCAGTACTTC. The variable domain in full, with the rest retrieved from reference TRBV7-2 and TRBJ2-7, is GAGVSQSPSNKVTEKGKDVELRCDPISGHTALYWYRQSLGQGLEFLIYFQGNSAPDKSGLPSDRFSAERTGGSVSTLTIQRTQQEDSAVYLCASSSRDNYEQYFGPGTRLTVT.